This TCR beta chain originates from a study of OX40 agonist ivuxolimab in advanced cancers. To note about this clone: Its specificity is unknown.

Study observations and caveats: Clonal expansion from baseline to week 6 occurred in both CD4+ and CD8+ T cells. The study did not work out the antigen specificity of the expanded peripheral T cells.

Assay used: immunoSEQ multiplex PCR; TCRdb lists only in-frame clones, some missing. This table has roughly 24,000 clones, 79% appearing once. The CDR3 is 16 residues long. V was shortened by 5 bases and J by 0 bases, with 14 bases between the two germline ends. The germline V gene has CDR1 SEHNR and CDR2 FQNEAQ (reference sequence). This chain uses TRBV7-9 with TRBJ2-1; D is possibly TRBD2 (6 bases). The TCR comes from an adult with an advanced solid tumor such as melanoma, head and neck, liver or kidney cancer. This specimen was CD4+ or CD8+ T cells sorted from blood, taken in a trial of the OX40 agonist ivuxolimab. The CDR3 bases are TGTGCCAGCAGCGGGGTGGACGGGAGCTCCTACAATGAGCAGTTCTTC. Translation: CASSGVDGSSYNEQFF.